A single sample is the source of the 6 T cell receptor beta chains below, sequenced in a study of blood T cells in healthy people across ages. Sample-barcoded 5' priming and a J-beta primer mix drove a second PCR of about 6 to 12 cycles. TCRdb recomputed calls from the 5' RACE reads with MiXCR, one row per CDR3 protein. The table includes 1.5 million to 2 million distinct CDR3 sequences, around half detected once. The sequencing input was blood. The source of these receptors is a woman between 40 and 50 years old in good health.

This clonotype was observed a few times. The gene calls are TRBV4-1 and TRBJ1-2, with 7 bases lining up with TRBD1. Unmatched junction bases numbered 9, after V lost 3 bases and J lost 2 bases. The CDR3 runs to 16 residues. From germline, CDR1 is MGHRA and CDR2 YSYEKL. DNA for the CDR3: TGCGCCAGCAGCCAGACTAGGACAGGCCTAAACTATGGCTACACCTTC. This translates into CASSQTRTGLNYGYTF.

The chain couples TRBV24-1 to TRBJ2-1; 9 bases line up with TRBD2. V lost 0 bases to trimming and J lost 4 bases; unmatched junction nucleotides: 0. This CDR3 spans 15 amino acids. Germline V gene sequence: CDR1 KGHDR, CDR2 SFDVKD. CDR3 residues: CATSDLLAGYNEQFF. The CDR3, as DNA: TGTGCCACCAGTGATTTGCTAGCGGGGTACAATGAGCAGTTCTTC.

J is TRBJ1-5 and V is TRBV6-2 or TRBV6-3; 7 positions agree with TRBD1. The germline CDR1 and CDR2 sequences are MNHEY and SVGEGT. The CDR3 runs to 19 residues. V gave up 1 base and J gave up 3 bases; unmatched junction bases: 15. DNA for the CDR3: TGTGCCAGCAGTTACTTGGCGGGGTCCGGGACAGTCTTCAATCAGCCCCAGCATTTT. Its translation is CASSYLAGSGTVFNQPQHF.

This clonotype was detected a few times. V gene TRBV6-1 combines with J gene TRBJ2-1; 9 bases are shared with TRBD1. Trimming at V came to 3 bases and at J to 6 bases, leaving 6 bases not matched to a gene. The CDR3 is 15 residues long. The germline V gene encodes CDR1 MNHNS and CDR2 SASEGT. DNA for the CDR3: TGTGCCAGCAGTGACGTGACAGGGGGGATCAATGAGCAGTTCTTC. Its translation: CASSDVTGGINEQFF.

The chain couples TRBV24-1 to TRBJ1-5; D remains ambiguous. The CDR3 consists of 14 residues. Trimming took off 3 bases at V and 3 bases at J, with 8 bases between the two ends. The V gene's germline CDR1 is KGHDR and CDR2 SFDVKD. CDR3 bases: TGTGCCACCAGTGATGGCCAGGTCAATCAGCCCCAGCATTTT. Encoded protein: CATSDGQVNQPQHF.

The chain joins TRBV9 to TRBJ2-1; 8 bases fit TRBD2. Trimming removed 1 base from V and 8 bases from J; junction bases left unmatched: 11. The CDR3 has 16 amino acids. Germline CDR1 is SGDLS and CDR2 is YYNGEE. For the CDR3, the DNA is TGTGCCAGCAGCGTAAGTGGGACGGGGGGGCTCGATGAGCAGTTCTTC. Amino acids: CASSVSGTGGLDEQFF. The complete variable domain, with remaining parts taken from reference TRBV9 and TRBJ2-1, reads DSGVTQTPKHLITATGQRVTLRCSPRSGDLSVYWYQQSLDQGLQFLIQYYNGEERAKGNILERFSAQQFPDLHSELNLSSLELGDSALYFCASSVSGTGGLDEQFFGPGTRLTVL.